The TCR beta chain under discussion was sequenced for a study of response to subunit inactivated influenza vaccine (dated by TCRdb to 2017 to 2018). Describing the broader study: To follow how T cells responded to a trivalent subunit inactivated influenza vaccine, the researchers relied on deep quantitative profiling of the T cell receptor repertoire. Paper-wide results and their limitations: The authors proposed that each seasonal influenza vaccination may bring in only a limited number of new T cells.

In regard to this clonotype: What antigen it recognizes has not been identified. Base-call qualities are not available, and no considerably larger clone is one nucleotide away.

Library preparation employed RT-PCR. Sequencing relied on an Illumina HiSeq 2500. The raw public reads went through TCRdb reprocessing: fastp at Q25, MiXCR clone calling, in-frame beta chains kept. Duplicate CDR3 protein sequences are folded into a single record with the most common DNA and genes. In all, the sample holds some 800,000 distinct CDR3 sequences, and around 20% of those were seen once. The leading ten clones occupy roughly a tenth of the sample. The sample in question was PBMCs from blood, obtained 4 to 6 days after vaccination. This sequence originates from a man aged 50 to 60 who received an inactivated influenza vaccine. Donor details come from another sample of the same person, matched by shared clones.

The CDR3 has the sequence CRAGHDEQYF. The bases are TGCAGGGCAGGGCACGACGAGCAGTACTTC. The V and J genes are TRBV20-1 and TRBJ2-7; the D gene is possibly TRBD1, with 5 bases matching. The CDR1 and CDR2 encoded by the germline V gene (reference sequence) are DFQATT and SNEGSKA. Including cysteine and phenylalanine, the CDR3 has 10 amino acids. Kept here is only the CDR3 DNA, which spans 30 bases and is read in frame from base 1.